This T cell receptor (beta chain) was captured by sequencing in a study of blood T cell repertoires in COVID-19. Study-level background: From T cells, B-cell-depleted T cells, or PBMCs came the material, which was cDNA or gDNA.

From germline, CDR1 is ENHRY and CDR2 SYGVKD. Trimming shortened V by 6 bases and J by 0 bases, and 11 bases separated the two germline ends. This CDR3 is built from 15 residues. Some clones are missing from TCRdb's copy, which holds only in-frame ones; the method was immunoSEQ multiplex PCR. The sample holds under 200,000 clones, about 87% seen once. This chain links TRBV10-3 with TRBJ2-2; perhaps TRBD2 as D (5 bases). This clonotype was sampled from a man between 60 and 70 years old with acute or convalescent COVID-19. The specimen was peripheral blood. CDR3 amino acids: CAISPGLANTGELFF. The CDR3 DNA reads TGTGCCATCAGCCCCGGACTCGCGAACACCGGGGAGCTGTTTTTT.